The TCR beta chain described here comes from a study of T cells in Graves' hyperthyroidism and ophthalmopathy. Study summary: The authors collected peripheral blood at initial diagnosis, before any treatment. Study-level points and caveats: The model anticipated ophthalmopathy a median about six months pre-onset. A model using 13 V-J features told ophthalmopathy apart from stable hyperthyroidism.

The source material, RNA transcripts, was used to amplify TCR beta CDR3 regions. The HTBI set primed first-round TCR CDR3 RT-PCR. TCRdb re-derived calls from the multiplex PCR reads in MiXCR, one entry per CDR3 protein. The sample has more than 550,000 distinct CDR3 sequences, 15% to 20% seen once; the top ten hold around 15%. V lost 0 bases and J lost 3, with 12 bases in between. This CDR3 is built from 14 residues. The germline gives CDR1 DFQATT, CDR2 SNEGSKA (reference sequence). No progression to ophthalmopathy during 18 months of follow-up defined stable disease. This clonotype was seen repeatedly, ten times or more. Its target is unknown.

The clonotype was recovered from a man aged 45-65 years with Graves' hyperthyroidism. The rearrangement joins TRBV20-1 to TRBJ2-7; no clear D. The sequenced sample was blood. The CDR3 region is CSARDQVSFYEQYF. CDR3 in DNA: TGCAGTGCTAGAGATCAAGTCTCCTTCTACGAGCAGTACTTC.